This T cell receptor beta chain was identified during a study of cytomegalovirus exposure and HLA in healthy donors. Per germline, CDR1 LGHNT and CDR2 FRNRAP. Trimming shortened V by 1 base and J by 0 bases, and 12 bases separated the two germline ends. There are 16 residues in the CDR3. With 60 Vbeta and 13 Jbeta primers, the PCR was carried out. Profiling relied on immunoSEQ multiplex PCR, and the TCRdb table lists in-frame clones only, not all of them. The table records around 160,000 clones, approximately 80% of them present only once. Sequencing input: PBMCs. This receptor was identified in a woman aged 40-49 years in good health and CMV-seropositive. This chain connects TRBV12-5 to TRBJ1-2; no reliable D call. CDR3 protein: CASGLARPTANYGYTF. The CDR3 bases are TGTGCTAGTGGTTTGGCCCGGCCTACAGCTAACTATGGCTACACCTTC.